A single sample is the source of the 8 T cell receptor beta chains below, sequenced in a study of cytomegalovirus exposure and HLA in healthy donors. The PCR ran on 60 Vbeta and 13 Jbeta primers. This table comes from immunoSEQ multiplex PCR, and its TCRdb copy is limited to in-frame clones, with some not included. The sample contains more than 80,000 clones, around 77% of which appear only once. The sample comprised PBMCs. These receptors came from a woman in her sixties in good health and CMV-seropositive.

The V call is TRBV7-9, the J call TRBJ2-3; possible D gene TRBD2, 6 bases. Germline V gene sequence: CDR1 SEHNR, CDR2 FQNEAQ (reference sequence). The CDR3 is 14 amino acids. Trimming removed 5 bases at V and 1 base at J, with 10 bases between. In DNA, the CDR3 is TGTGCCAGCAGCCAATGGGGGGGCACAGATACGCAGTATTTT. Translated, it gives CASSQWGGTDTQYF.

This clone has just one count. V usage is TRBV5-4 and J usage is TRBJ1-5; D ambiguous. Trimming stripped 0 bases from V and 5 bases from J, with 3 bases between. Germline CDR1 and CDR2: SGHNT and YYREEE (reference sequence). This CDR3 comprises 12 residues. CDR3 DNA: TGTGCCAGCAGCTTGGGAGATCAGCCCCAGCATTTT. Its translation: CASSLGDQPQHF.

The V gene is TRBV18, the J gene TRBJ2-1, with 8 nucleotides matching TRBD2. CDR1 is KGHSH and CDR2 is LQKENI in the germline V gene. Trimming removed 4 bases from V and 7 bases from J; junction bases left unmatched: 6. This CDR3 is built from 14 residues. The CDR3 is CASSLAGGHNEQFF. Written as DNA, the CDR3 is TGTGCCAGCTCACTGGCGGGGGGCCATAATGAGCAGTTCTTC.

The chain uses TRBV19 and TRBJ2-1; 10 nucleotides match TRBD2. V shed 8 bases and J 9 bases; nucleotides not matched to a gene: 16. The CDR3 contains 16 residues. Germline CDR1 LNHDA, CDR2 SQIVND (reference sequence). The CDR3 sequence is CASLSTGSSGRTEQFF. The CDR3 nucleotides are TGTGCCAGTTTGAGTACCGGAAGTAGCGGGAGGACTGAGCAGTTCTTC.

This clone was observed a few times. This chain joins TRBV6-5 and TRBJ2-1, with 11 bases fitting TRBD2. CDR3 size: 14 residues. V lost 6 bases to trimming and J lost 10 bases; unmatched junction nucleotides: 8. Germline lookup yields CDR1 MNHEY and CDR2 SVGAGI. The CDR3 sequence is CASRPSGRSGEQFF. CDR3 nucleotide sequence: TGTGCCAGCAGGCCTAGCGGGAGGTCAGGAGAGCAGTTCTTC.

This rearrangement joins TRBV2 to TRBJ1-5, with D possibly being TRBD1 (6 bases). The CDR3 sequence is 12 residues long. Trimming removed 5 bases at V and 9 bases at J, with 11 bases between. Germline V CDR1 and CDR2: SNHLY, FYNNEI. The CDR3 reads CASSHRDGPQHF. CDR3 coding DNA: TGTGCCAGCAGTCACAGGGACGGGCCCCAGCATTTT. Supplemented by reference TRBV2 and TRBJ1-5, the full variable domain reads EPEVTQTPSHQVTQMGQEVILRCVPISNHLYFYWYRQILGQKVEFLVSFYNNEISEKSEIFDDQFSVERPDGSNFTLKIRSTKLEDSAMYFCASSHRDGPQHFGDGTRLSIL.

As concerns this clone: At one boundary the junction diverges from the germline segment, which might be a read error. The chain carries TRBV6-1 and TRBJ2-2, with 8 bases identical to TRBD1. Germline V gives CDR1 MNHNS, CDR2 SASEGT. The CDR3 contains 14 residues. As DNA, the CDR3 is TGTGCCAGCAGGCGCGGGACAGGTGTCGGGGAGCCGTTTTTT. This translates into CASRRGTGVGEPFF.

With regard to this clone: The junction departs from germline at one end; a sequencing error may be responsible. This chain joins TRBV7-9 and TRBJ1-4, with TRBD1 identical over 9 bases. The CDR3 has 15 residues. CDR1 is SEHNR and CDR2 is FQNEAQ in the germline V gene (reference sequence). The CDR3 coding sequence is TGTTCCAGCAGCTTATCGACAGGGGGGAATGAAAAACTGTTTTTT. This gives the protein CSSSLSTGGNEKLFF.